One sample yielded the 21 T cell receptor beta chains listed below, sequenced in a study of beta chain features in type 1 diabetes. Since all of the isolated RNA was reverse transcribed, expressed TCRB transcripts were what got sequenced. Assay: immunoSEQ multiplex PCR; the TCRdb copy retains only in-frame clones and omits some. The table shows around 430,000 clones, with roughly 31% occurring only once. Sequenced input: naive CD4+ T cells from blood. Source of these receptors: a man in his late teens or twenties in good health.

The sample holds a few counts of this clone. The chain couples TRBV2 to TRBJ2-3, with D tentatively TRBD1 (6 bases). Germline lookup yields CDR1 SNHLY and CDR2 FYNNEI. The CDR3 loop spans 13 amino acids. V was shortened by 5 bases and J by 6 bases, with 12 bases between the two germline ends. The CDR3 DNA is TGTGCCAGCAGTAACAGGGATGTGGATACGCAGTATTTT. Translating it yields CASSNRDVDTQYF.

The chain carries TRBV4-3 and TRBJ2-2; D is undetermined. V dropped 1 base and J dropped 6 bases, with 3 bases sitting between them. CDR3 size: 12 residues. Germline V CDR1 and CDR2: LGHNA, YSLEER. The CDR3 reads CASSQGPGELFF. In DNA form, the CDR3 reads TGCGCCAGCAGCCAAGGTCCCGGGGAGCTGTTTTTT.

V is TRBV29-1 and J is TRBJ2-1; D not resolved. The CDR3 is made up of 12 amino acids. The ends were cut back, 7 bases at V and 4 bases at J, with 11 bases in the middle. CDR1 and CDR2 from the germline V gene are SQVTM and ANQGSEA. Written as DNA, the CDR3 is TGCAGCGCCCGGAGAGATTACAATGAGCAGTTCTTC. Its translation: CSARRDYNEQFF.

The chain combines TRBV9 with TRBJ2-1; 11 bases line up with TRBD2. The CDR3 length is 15 residues. From germline, CDR1 is SGDLS and CDR2 YYNGEE. Germline trimming cut 1 base from V and 5 bases from J; bases unmatched to any gene: 2. The CDR3 DNA follows: TGTGCCAGCAGCGTACTAGCGGGAGGCCACAATGAGCAGTTCTTC. Its protein product is CASSVLAGGHNEQFF.

Only a few counts were recorded for this clone. The chain has TRBV27 and TRBJ2-3; D is uncertain. This CDR3 comprises 12 residues. CDR1 and CDR2 (germline): MNHEY, SMNVEV (reference sequence). V dropped 5 bases and J dropped 1 base, with 4 bases sitting between them. The DNA for the CDR3 is TGTGCCAGCAGTACCCGCACAGATACGCAGTATTTT. Encoded protein: CASSTRTDTQYF.

The J gene is TRBJ2-1, the V gene TRBV2; D is uncertain. Looked up from germline, CDR1 is SNHLY and CDR2 is FYNNEI. V lost 6 bases, J lost 6 bases, and 3 bases lay in between. CDR3 length: 10 amino acids. The CDR3 bases are TGTGCCAGCAGAGGCAATGAGCAGTTCTTC. Its translation is CASRGNEQFF.

The sample holds a few counts of this clone. Other DNA sequences within the sample encode an identical CDR3. V is TRBV29-1 and J is TRBJ2-7; D may be TRBD1 (5 bases). V was trimmed by 3 bases and J by 3 bases, leaving 6 bases between them. Germline CDR1 reads SQVTM; CDR2 reads ANQGSEA. This CDR3 is 11 amino acids long. CDR3 protein: CSVEDNYEQYF. CDR3 bases: TGCAGCGTTGAGGACAACTACGAGCAGTACTTC.

The rearrangement links TRBV5-6 to TRBJ2-1; no reliable D call. The V end was cut by 2 bases, the J end by 2 bases, with 8 bases between. The CDR3 sequence is 14 residues long. Germline loops: CDR1 SGHDT, CDR2 YYEEEE. The CDR3 DNA is TGTGCCAGCAGCTTTGGGGATGCCTACAATGAGCAGTTCTTC. This gives the protein CASSFGDAYNEQFF. The variable domain in full, completed from reference TRBV5-6 and TRBJ2-1, reads DAGVTQSPTHLIKTRGQQVTLRCSPKSGHDTVSWYQQALGQGPQFIFQYYEEEERQRGNFPDRFSGHQFPNYSSELNVNALLLGDSALYLCASSFGDAYNEQFFGPGTRLTVL.

V gene TRBV7-9 combines with J gene TRBJ2-1, with D perhaps matching TRBD1 (6 bases). V lost 5 bases and J lost 2, with 16 bases in between. Germline V CDR1 and CDR2: SEHNR, FQNEAQ (reference sequence). This CDR3 comprises 16 residues. DNA of the CDR3: TGTGCCAGCAGCCAGATATGGACAGCTACCTACAATGAGCAGTTCTTC. This translates into CASSQIWTATYNEQFF.

In its sample, this clone was seen a few times. The rearrangement links TRBV4-2 to TRBJ2-2; no clear D gene. This CDR3 has 14 residues. V was cut by 3 bases and J by 8 bases, with 13 bases left in between. Germline lookup yields CDR1 LGHNA and CDR2 YNFKEQ. CDR3 residues: CASSHVPRAGELFF. CDR3 coding DNA: TGTGCCAGCAGCCATGTCCCCCGGGCAGGGGAGCTGTTTTTT.

The V call is TRBV27, the J call TRBJ2-5, with TRBD2 matching over 8 bases. The CDR3 length is 15 residues. The V gene's germline CDR1 is MNHEY and CDR2 SMNVEV (reference sequence). Losses at the gene ends were 5 bases for V and 0 bases for J; bases not matched to a gene: 5. CDR3 nucleotides: TGTGCCAGCAGTACCCGACTAGCGTACCAAGAGACCCAGTACTTC. It translates to CASSTRLAYQETQYF.

The CDR3 spells CASSVRDEGADTQYF. The CDR3 nucleotides are TGTGCCAGCAGCGTGAGGGACGAGGGCGCAGATACGCAGTATTTT. The rearrangement joins TRBV9 to TRBJ2-3; D could derive from TRBD1 or TRBD2 (5 bases each). Trimming left V 2 bases short and J 4 bases short, with 14 bases between. This CDR3 spans 15 amino acids. Germline CDR1 and CDR2: SGDLS and YYNGEE.

The CDR3 here is CASSSDRSLAKNIQYF. DNA for the CDR3: TGTGCCAGCAGCTCGGACAGGTCCCTAGCCAAAAACATTCAGTACTTC. This chain joins TRBV11-2 and TRBJ2-4; 7 nucleotides line up with TRBD1. Germline CDR1 is SGHAT and CDR2 is FQNNGV. V lost 4 bases, J lost 0 bases, and 6 bases stayed unmatched. This CDR3 is 16 amino acids long.

The chain combines TRBV30 with TRBJ1-5; 8 positions agree with TRBD1. The CDR3 is made up of 14 amino acids. V lost 5 bases to trimming and J lost 3 bases; unmatched junction nucleotides: 6. CDR1 GTSNPN and CDR2 SVGIG come from the germline V gene (reference sequence). The CDR3 DNA reads as TGTGCCTGGGGAGACAGGGGCTACAATCAGCCCCAGCATTTT. Amino acid sequence: CAWGDRGYNQPQHF.

This clone has a handful of counts. The rearrangement joins TRBV27 to TRBJ2-1; D unclear. The CDR3 has 13 amino acids. The germline V and J ends were trimmed by 4 bases and 2 bases, with 6 bases remaining between them. Germline assignment: CDR1 MNHEY and CDR2 SMNVEV (reference sequence). In DNA form, the CDR3 reads TGTGCCAGCAGTTATACCCCCTACAATGAGCAGTTCTTC. Protein: CASSYTPYNEQFF.

This clone was recorded a few times. The genes are TRBV5-1 and TRBJ2-7; 7 bases align to TRBD1. This CDR3 is built from 14 residues. The trim removed 4 bases at V and 1 base at J, leaving 5 bases unmatched. The germline gives CDR1 SGHRS, CDR2 YFSETQ. As DNA, the CDR3 is TGCGCCAGCAGCCAGGACAGGATTTCCTACGAGCAGTACTTC. Translated: CASSQDRISYEQYF. The whole variable domain, filled in from reference TRBV5-1 and TRBJ2-7, reads KAGVTQTPRYLIKTRGQQVTLSCSPISGHRSVSWYQQTPGQGLQFLFEYFSETQRNKGNFPGRFSGRQFSNSRSEMNVSTLELGDSALYLCASSQDRISYEQYFGPGTRLTVT.

This clone was seen only a few times. The rearrangement links TRBV7-9 to TRBJ2-5, with a tentative D call TRBD1 (6 bases). Deletions cut 5 bases from V and 4 bases from J, with 11 bases between. The CDR3 is 13 amino acids. Germline CDR1 and CDR2: SEHNR and FQNEAQ (reference sequence). DNA of the CDR3: TGTGCCAGCAGCAGGACAGAGCTAGAGACCCAGTACTTC. Amino acid sequence: CASSRTELETQYF.

The chain links TRBV7-9 to TRBJ1-1; tentatively, D is TRBD1 (6 bases). The germline gives CDR1 SEHNR, CDR2 FQNEAQ (reference sequence). The CDR3 spans 14 residues. Trimming took off 3 bases at V and 3 bases at J, with 11 bases between the two ends. In DNA form, the CDR3 reads TGTGCCAGCAGCTTGACAGGCAGATACACTGAAGCTTTCTTT. The encoded protein is CASSLTGRYTEAFF.

This clone has just a few counts. The rearrangement links TRBV7-3 to TRBJ2-1, with a possible D match to TRBD2 (7 bases). The V gene's germline CDR1 is SGHTA and CDR2 FQGTGA. This CDR3 has 14 amino acids. Trimming shortened V by 2 bases and J by 7 bases, and 12 bases separated the two germline ends. This CDR3 reads CASSLGRGGNEQFF. CDR3 coding DNA: TGTGCCAGCAGCTTAGGCAGGGGAGGGAATGAGCAGTTCTTC.

The chain joins TRBV11-2 to TRBJ1-1, with TRBD1 identical over 9 bases. J gave up 5 bases and V 4 bases, and 5 bases lay outside the gene matches. The CDR3 has 14 amino acids. CDR1 is SGHAT and CDR2 is FQNNGV in the germline V gene. The CDR3 DNA reads TGTGCCAGCAGCTCCACAGGGGGCTGGACTGAAGCTTTCTTT. Translation: CASSSTGGWTEAFF.

There are a few counts of this clone. V gene TRBV23-1 combines with J gene TRBJ1-2; 9 nucleotides line up with TRBD1. TRBV23-1 is noted as an ORF with a role that remains uncertain. Trimming cost V 4 bases and J 8 bases; bases outside gene matches: 8. The CDR3 extends over 14 amino acids. The CDR3 nucleotides read TGCGCCAGCAGTCCTGGACAGGGGATTAGGGGCTACACCTTC. Translation gives CASSPGQGIRGYTF.